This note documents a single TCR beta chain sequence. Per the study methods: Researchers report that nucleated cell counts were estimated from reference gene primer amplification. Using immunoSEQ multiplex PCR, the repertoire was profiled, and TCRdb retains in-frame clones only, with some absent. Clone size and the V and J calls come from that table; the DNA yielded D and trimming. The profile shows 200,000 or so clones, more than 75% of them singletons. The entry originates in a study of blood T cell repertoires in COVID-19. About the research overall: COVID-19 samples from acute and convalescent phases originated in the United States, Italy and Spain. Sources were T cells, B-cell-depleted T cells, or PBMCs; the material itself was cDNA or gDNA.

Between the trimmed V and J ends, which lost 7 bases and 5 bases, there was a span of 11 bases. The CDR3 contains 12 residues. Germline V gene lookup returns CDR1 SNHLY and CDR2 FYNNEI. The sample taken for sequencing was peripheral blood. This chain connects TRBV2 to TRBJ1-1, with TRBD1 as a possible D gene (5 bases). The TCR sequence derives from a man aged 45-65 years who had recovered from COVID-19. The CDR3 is CASNVGVTEAFF. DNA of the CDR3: TGTGCCAGCAACGTAGGGGTTACTGAAGCTTTCTTT.